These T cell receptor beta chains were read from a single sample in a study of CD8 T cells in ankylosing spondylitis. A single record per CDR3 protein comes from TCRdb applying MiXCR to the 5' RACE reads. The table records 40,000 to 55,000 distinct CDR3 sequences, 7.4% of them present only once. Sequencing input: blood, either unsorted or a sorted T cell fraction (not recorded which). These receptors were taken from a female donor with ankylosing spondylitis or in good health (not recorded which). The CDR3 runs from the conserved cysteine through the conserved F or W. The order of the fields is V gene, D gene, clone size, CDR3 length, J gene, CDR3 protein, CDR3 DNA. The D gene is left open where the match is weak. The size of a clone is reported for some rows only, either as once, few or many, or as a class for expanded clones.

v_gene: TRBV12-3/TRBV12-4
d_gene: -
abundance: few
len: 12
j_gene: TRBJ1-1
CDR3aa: CASSSLGQKAFF
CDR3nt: TGTGCCAGCAGCTCACTTGGACAGAAAGCTTTCTTT

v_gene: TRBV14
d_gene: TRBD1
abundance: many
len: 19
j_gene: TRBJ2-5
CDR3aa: CASSQGTGTVLRFEETQYF
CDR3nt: TGTGCCAGCAGCCAAGGGACCGGGACAGTATTGCGATTTGAGGAGACCCAGTACTTC

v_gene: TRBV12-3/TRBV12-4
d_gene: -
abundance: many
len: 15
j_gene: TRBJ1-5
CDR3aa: CASSVGKSGNQPQHF
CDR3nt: TGTGCCAGCAGTGTAGGGAAATCCGGCAATCAGCCCCAGCATTTT

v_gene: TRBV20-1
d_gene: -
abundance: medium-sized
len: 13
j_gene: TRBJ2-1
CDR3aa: CGAGANLYNEQFF
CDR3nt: TGCGGGGCGGGGGCCAATCTTTACAATGAGCAGTTCTTC

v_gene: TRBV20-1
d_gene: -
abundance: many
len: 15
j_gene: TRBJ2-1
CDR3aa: CSANLRTAVYNEQFF
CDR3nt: TGCAGTGCCAATCTTAGGACAGCCGTATACAATGAGCAGTTCTTC

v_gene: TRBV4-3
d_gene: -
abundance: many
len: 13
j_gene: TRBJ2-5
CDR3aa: CASSQDGLSRQYF
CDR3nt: TGCGCCAGCAGCCAAGACGGACTAAGTCGGCAGTACTTC

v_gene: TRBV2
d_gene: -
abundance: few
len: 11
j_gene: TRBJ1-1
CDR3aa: CASSLNGEAFF
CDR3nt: TGTGCCAGCAGCCTCAACGGGGAAGCTTTCTTT

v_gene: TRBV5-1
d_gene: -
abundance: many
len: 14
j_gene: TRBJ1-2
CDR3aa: CASSPPGEFYGYTF
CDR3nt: TGCGCCAGCAGCCCCCCAGGGGAATTTTATGGCTACACCTTC

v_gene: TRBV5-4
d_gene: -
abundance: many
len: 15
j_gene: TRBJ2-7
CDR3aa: CASSLFSRAGYEQYF
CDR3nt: TGTGCCAGCAGCTTGTTTTCCCGGGCGGGCTACGAGCAGTACTTC

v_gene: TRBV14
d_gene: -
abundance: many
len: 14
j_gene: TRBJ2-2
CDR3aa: CASSQDLNSRELFF
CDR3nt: TGTGCCAGCAGCCAAGATCTTAATTCCCGGGAGCTGTTTTTT

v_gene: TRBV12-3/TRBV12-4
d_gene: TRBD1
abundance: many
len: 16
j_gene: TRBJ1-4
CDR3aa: CASSSDLTGSNEKLFF
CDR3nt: TGTGCCAGCAGTTCCGATTTGACAGGGAGCAATGAAAAACTGTTTTTT

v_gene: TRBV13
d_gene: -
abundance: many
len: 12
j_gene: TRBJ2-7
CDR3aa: CASSLDSGEQYF
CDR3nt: TGTGCCAGCAGCCTCGACTCTGGCGAGCAGTACTTC

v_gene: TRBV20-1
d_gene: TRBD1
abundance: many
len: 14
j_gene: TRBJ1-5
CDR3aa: CSASGTGGNQPQHF
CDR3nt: TGCAGTGCTAGCGGGACAGGGGGCAATCAGCCCCAGCATTTT

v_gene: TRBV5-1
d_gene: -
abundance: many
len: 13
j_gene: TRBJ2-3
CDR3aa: CASSFPGEDTQYF
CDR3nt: TGCGCCAGCAGCTTTCCAGGGGAAGATACGCAGTATTTT

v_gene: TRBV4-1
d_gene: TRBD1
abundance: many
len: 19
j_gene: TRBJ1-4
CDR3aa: CASSQELAGQGWSNEKLFF
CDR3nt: TGCGCCAGCAGCCAAGAGCTTGCGGGACAGGGGTGGTCTAATGAAAAACTGTTTTTT

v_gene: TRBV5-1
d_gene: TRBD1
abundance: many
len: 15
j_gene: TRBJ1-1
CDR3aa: CASSSPGQGNTEAFF
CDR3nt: TGCGCCAGCAGCTCCCCGGGACAGGGTAACACTGAAGCTTTCTTT

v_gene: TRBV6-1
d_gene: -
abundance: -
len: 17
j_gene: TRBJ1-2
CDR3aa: CASSEDYSPAGMSGYTF
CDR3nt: TGTGCCAGCAGTGAAGACTACAGCCCGGCGGGAATGAGTGGCTACACCTTC

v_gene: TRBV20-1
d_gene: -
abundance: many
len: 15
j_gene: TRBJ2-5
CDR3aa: CSAYLGGGEQETQYF
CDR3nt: TGCAGTGCCTACCTAGGGGGGGGGGAACAAGAGACCCAGTACTTC

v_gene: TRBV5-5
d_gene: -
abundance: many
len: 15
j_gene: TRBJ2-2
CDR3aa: CASSLRGDDTGELFF
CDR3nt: TGTGCCAGCAGCTTAAGGGGTGATGACACCGGGGAGCTGTTTTTT

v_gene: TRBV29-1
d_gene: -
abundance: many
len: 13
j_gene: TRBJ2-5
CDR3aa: CSVEYTVQETQYF
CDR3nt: TGCAGCGTTGAATATACGGTTCAAGAGACCCAGTACTTC

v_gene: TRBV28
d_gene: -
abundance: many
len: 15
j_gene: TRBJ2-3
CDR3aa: CASSLRGPGTDTQYF
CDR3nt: TGTGCCAGCAGTTTAAGGGGTCCTGGCACAGATACGCAGTATTTT

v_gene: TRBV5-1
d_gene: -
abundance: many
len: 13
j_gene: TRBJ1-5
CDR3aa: CASSLSDNQPQHF
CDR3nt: TGCGCCAGCAGCTTGTCAGACAATCAGCCCCAGCATTTT

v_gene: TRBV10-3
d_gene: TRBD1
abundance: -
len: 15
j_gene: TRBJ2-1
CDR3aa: CAISVGQGVYNEQFF
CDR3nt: TGTGCCATCAGTGTAGGCCAGGGGGTCTACAATGAGCAGTTCTTC

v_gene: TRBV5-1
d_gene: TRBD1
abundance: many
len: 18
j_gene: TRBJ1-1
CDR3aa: CASSFRPATGGSDTEAFF
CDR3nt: TGCGCCAGCAGCTTCCGACCTGCTACAGGGGGGTCCGACACTGAAGCTTTCTTT

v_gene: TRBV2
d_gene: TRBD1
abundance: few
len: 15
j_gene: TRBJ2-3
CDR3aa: CASSPGGPSTDTQYF
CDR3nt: TGTGCCAGCAGCCCAGGGGGCCCGAGCACAGATACGCAGTATTTT

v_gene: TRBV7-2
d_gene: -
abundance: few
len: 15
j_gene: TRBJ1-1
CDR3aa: CASSLDQGPNTEAFF
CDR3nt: TGTGCCAGCAGCTTAGACCAGGGCCCGAACACTGAAGCTTTCTTT

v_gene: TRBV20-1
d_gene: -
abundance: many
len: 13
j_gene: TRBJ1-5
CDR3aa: CSALGGGYQPQHF
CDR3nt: TGCAGTGCTCTAGGGGGTGGGTATCAGCCCCAGCATTTT

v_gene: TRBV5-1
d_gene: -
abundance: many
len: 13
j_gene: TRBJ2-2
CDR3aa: CASSLQGTGELFF
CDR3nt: TGCGCCAGCAGCCTACAGGGAACCGGGGAGCTGTTTTTT

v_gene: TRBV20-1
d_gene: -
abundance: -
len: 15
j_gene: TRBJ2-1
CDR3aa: CSATGLDSSYNEQFF
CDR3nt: TGCAGTGCCACGGGTCTAGATAGCTCCTACAATGAGCAGTTCTTC